This TCR beta chain originates from a study of T cell clonality in common variable immunodeficiency. Trimming cost V 0 bases and J 7 bases, with 19 bases left between them. The germline CDR1 and CDR2 sequences are KGHSH and LQKENI. The CDR3 is 17 residues long. This clone was found many times. Its antigen is not known. With the read ending 3 residues before the CDR3 end, the germline J gene is used to fill in that end. Measured with immunoSEQ multiplex PCR; TCRdb has only the in-frame clones, and not every one. The sample yields roughly 58,000 clones, without any singletons. Study-wide results and limits: CVID subjects showed higher TCRbeta clonality than healthy controls.

The sequencing sample was made of peripheral blood mononuclear cells. The sequence was collected from a person between 18 and 70 years old in good health. J is TRBJ2-1 and V is TRBV18; D may be TRBD2 (6 bases). CDR3 DNA, as far as it was read: TGTGCCAGCTCACCACCGGGGAGGCTAGCGCCTACAAATGAG. Translating it yields CASSPPGRLAPTNE. The CDR3 as a whole reads CASSPPGRLAPTNEQFF. Together with reference TRBV18 and TRBJ2-1, the CDR3 gives the full variable domain: NAGVMQNPRHLVRRRGQEARLRCSPMKGHSHVYWYRQLPEEGLKFMVYLQKENIIDESGMPKERFSAEFPKEGPSILRIQQVVRGDSAAYFCASSPPGRLAPTNEQFFGPGTRLTVL.